These T cell receptor beta chains were read from a single sample in a study of cytomegalovirus exposure and HLA in healthy donors. Profiled with immunoSEQ multiplex PCR; TCRdb holds only in-frame clones, not every one. Here the sample spans around 200,000 clones, 70% to 80% being singletons. The sample taken for sequencing was PBMCs. These receptors originate from a woman in her sixties or seventies in good health and CMV-seropositive. CDR3s leave out the opening cysteine and the closing phenylalanine or tryptophan.

v_gene,j_gene,CDR3aa
TRBV21-1,TRBJ2-7,ASSKEEGCEQY
TRBV6-1,TRBJ1-3,ASSEGGGENTIY
TRBV2,TRBJ1-5,ASSLQGGLRQPQH
TRBV28,TRBJ1-2,ASSGGQNIHGYT
TRBV30,TRBJ2-7,AWSISGSAEQY
TRBV6-5,TRBJ2-1,ASSLDLAGGLGEQF
TRBV5-4,TRBJ2-1,ASSLSYSVEQF
TRBV2,TRBJ1-6,ASRWTNRGSPLH
TRBV30,TRBJ2-1,AWSGRDRSWPF
TRBV7-2,TRBJ1-5,ASRQSDSNQPQH
TRBV7-2,TRBJ2-2,ASSPIPGELF
TRBV5-1,TRBJ2-7,ASSLEGSPLGEQY
TRBV19,TRBJ1-6,ASSKQGGNSPLH
TRBV7-3,TRBJ2-2,ASSSRLGRVGELF
TRBV7-6,TRBJ2-2,AGGLAGGGTGELF
TRBV7-2,TRBJ2-1,ASILRASSYNEQF
TRBV5-1,TRBJ1-4,ASSRAGGNEKLF
TRBV28,TRBJ2-3,ATARRGLTADTQY